This T cell receptor (beta chain) is from a study of shared clonotypes between healthy human individuals. Sequenced by immunoSEQ multiplex PCR; TCRdb stores in-frame clones only, minus some. Of a few million clones listed, roughly 92% are singletons. This clone was recorded once. V lost 1 base and J 4 bases, leaving 10 bases between the germline ends. The CDR3 extends over 14 amino acids. Germline CDR1 and CDR2: SGHTA and FQGNSA. The sequenced sample consisted of naive CD4+ T cells from PBMCs. Described subset: CD45RA+ positively selected. J is TRBJ2-5 and V is TRBV7-2; no reliable D call. This TCR was recovered from a man younger than 30 in good health. Some clones in this sample may be carry-over from other donors' samples. The CDR3 DNA follows: TGTGCCAGCAGCTTAGTCGGGCCGGGAGAGACCCAGTACTTC. It yields the protein CASSLVGPGETQYF.